A few counts support the clone carrying this T cell receptor (beta chain). Its antigen is as yet unknown. CDR3 length equals 13 residues. Germline CDR1 SGHTA, CDR2 FQGNSA. V was cut by 2 bases and J by 8 bases, with 12 bases left in between. The data were taken from a study of human T cells and chemical hapten exposure. On the study more broadly: Small pooled library volume differences mainly caused per-sample TCR yield variation. Findings and caveats of the study: No alteration of TCRs above 1 in 1000 frequency was seen with DPC sensitization.

As for time point: pre-sensitization, week 0. Treatment given: therapeutic diphenylcyclopropenone sensitization with weekly scalp DPC. The authors' total RNA extraction used unfractionated whole blood. Non-pregnant alopecia patients aged 18 to 70, suitable for DPC therapy. As the library was built, unique molecular identifiers were attached to individual cDNA molecules. Each CDR3 protein gets one entry after TCRdb re-called the RACE reads with MiXCR. Here the sample spans about 35,000 distinct CDR3 sequences, around 12% being singletons. This chain links TRBV7-2 with TRBJ1-2, with a tentative D call TRBD1 (5 bases). The TCR comes from a woman in her thirties or forties with alopecia areata. Some clones in this sample may be carry-over from other donors' samples. The specimen was whole blood, collected in connection with sensitization to the hapten diphenylcyclopropenone (DPC). The CDR3 bases are TGTGCCAGCAGCTTAACGGGGGAAACCGGCTACACCTTC. This encodes CASSLTGETGYTF.